This T cell receptor (beta chain) was captured in a study of vaccination effects on CD4 cells after COVID-19. Across the study: As their vaccination, participants received two doses of either BNT162b2 or mRNA-1273.

Before sequencing, viral peptide pools were used by the ViraFEST assay to expand antigen-specific CD4+ T cells. When more than 9 days of culture had elapsed, CD4+ T cells were isolated. The person had a PCR-confirmed SARS-CoV-2 infection during March to December 2020. Serving as negative control culture was an HIV-1 Nef peptide pool. Study results and limitations: Marked clonal contraction was seen late after vaccination (in both infection- and vaccine-induced clones).

Germline-derived CDR1 and CDR2 are SNHLY and FYNNEI. The V and J ends lost 2 bases and 9 bases, in that order; junction bases with no gene match: 13. The CDR3 runs to 17 residues. Points on this clone: Its matching antigen is unknown.

Sequenced by immunoSEQ multiplex PCR; TCRdb stores in-frame clones only, minus some. The sample records under 80,000 clones, 65% to 75% being singletons. This chain connects TRBV2 to TRBJ2-1; TRBD2 matches 10 bases. This receptor was identified in a human donor who had a prior SARS-CoV-2 infection. The source material was CD4+ T cells from PBMCs cultured with HIV peptides, sampled before COVID-19 vaccination. Subset defined: HIV-1 Nef peptide pool negative control/reference culture. CDR3 protein: CASSETSSSGSSVEQFF. The CDR3 DNA sequence: TGTGCCAGCAGTGAAACGTCCTCTAGCGGGAGTTCGGTTGAGCAGTTCTTC.